Listed here are 23 T cell receptor beta chains from one sample, sequenced in a study of vaccination effects on CD4 cells after COVID-19. Expansion of antigen-specific CD4+ T cells with viral peptide pools was carried out by the ViraFEST assay before sequencing. Culture proceeded for nine to ten days, and CD4+ T cells were then isolated. Documented for the person is a PCR-confirmed SARS-CoV-2 infection occurring between March and December 2020. These receptors lack a known antigen. Profiled with immunoSEQ multiplex PCR; TCRdb holds only in-frame clones, not every one. The sample yields tens of thousands of clones, around two thirds seen once. This specimen consisted of CD4+ T cells from PBMCs cultured with a peptide pool, obtained before COVID-19 vaccination. The receptors derive from a human donor who had a prior SARS-CoV-2 infection.

The rearrangement uses TRBV5-6 and TRBJ2-7; TRBD1 matches at 8 bases. CDR3 length: 18 residues. Germline CDR1 reads SGHDT; CDR2 reads YYEEEE. V gave up 3 bases and J gave up 0 bases; unmatched junction bases: 14. In DNA, the CDR3 is TGTGCCAGCAGCTCGGACAGGGAAGAGTCTCTAAGCTCCTACGAGCAGTACTTC. Residues: CASSSDREESLSSYEQYF.

The table lists this clone with a few counts. This sequence joins TRBV25-1 and TRBJ2-2; D is perhaps TRBD1 (7 bases). The CDR3 loop spans 14 amino acids. Trimming took 8 bases from V and 3 from J, leaving 13 bases between them. The germline gives CDR1 MGHDK, CDR2 SYGVNS. Here the CDR3 reads CASRPRGDTGELFF. CDR3 DNA sequence: TGTGCCAGCCGTCCCAGGGGGGACACCGGGGAGCTGTTTTTT.

The chain employs TRBV18 and TRBJ2-5; 8 bases align to TRBD1. J gave up 2 bases and V 8 bases, and 4 bases lay outside the gene matches. The germline V gene encodes CDR1 KGHSH and CDR2 LQKENI. The length of the CDR3 is 13 residues. The CDR3 nucleotides read TGTGCCAGCGCCCGGGACAGGCAAGAGACCCAGTACTTC. Residues: CASARDRQETQYF.

V usage is TRBV29-1 and J usage is TRBJ2-3; 9 nucleotides match TRBD2. From germline, CDR1 is SQVTM and CDR2 ANQGSEA. CDR3 length equals 15 residues. With V trimmed by 5 bases and J by 4 bases, 10 bases remained unmatched. The CDR3 reads CSVIIAGVGPDTQYF. Written as DNA, the CDR3 is TGCAGCGTTATAATAGCGGGAGTAGGGCCAGATACGCAGTATTTT.

The chain employs TRBV5-1 and TRBJ2-1; D is perhaps TRBD2 (5 bases). Deletions cut 0 bases from V and 0 bases from J, with 7 bases between. Germline lookup yields CDR1 SGHRS and CDR2 YFSETQ. The CDR3 extends over 15 amino acids. The CDR3 sequence: CASSLVGSSYNEQFF. The CDR3, as DNA: TGCGCCAGCAGCTTGGTGGGGAGCTCCTACAATGAGCAGTTCTTC.

This chain joins TRBV3-1 (or the pseudogene TRBV3-2) and TRBJ2-1; maybe TRBD2 (6 bases). CDR3 length equals 14 residues. The ends were cut back, 7 bases at V and 9 bases at J, with 19 bases in the middle. CDR1 is LGHDT, CDR2 YNNKEL, per germline (reference sequence). The chain's CDR3 is CASTGPGDWGEQFF. The CDR3 bases are TGTGCCAGCACCGGTCCGGGGGACTGGGGTGAGCAGTTCTTC.

CDR3 in DNA: TGCGCCAGCAGCTTGGACAGGACGATGAACACTGAAGCTTTCTTT. The encoded protein is CASSLDRTMNTEAFF. This rearrangement joins TRBV5-1 to TRBJ1-1; possible D gene TRBD1, 5 bases. V was trimmed by 0 bases and J by 0 bases, leaving 9 bases between them. Germline CDR1 SGHRS, CDR2 YFSETQ. CDR3 length equals 15 residues.

The chain combines TRBV3-1 (or the pseudogene TRBV3-2) with TRBJ2-3, with D perhaps matching TRBD2 (6 bases). The germline V and J ends were trimmed by 3 bases and 0 bases, with 13 bases remaining between them. Germline values: CDR1 LGHDT, CDR2 YNNKEL (reference sequence). The CDR3 extends over 16 amino acids. The CDR3 region has the DNA TGTGCCAGCAGCCAGCTTCTCCGGGAGAGCACAGATACGCAGTATTTT. Translation: CASSQLLRESTDTQYF.

The chain uses TRBV5-6 and TRBJ1-1; D perhaps matches TRBD1 (5 bases). The germline V and J ends were trimmed by 0 bases and 3 bases, with 12 bases remaining between them. CDR1 and CDR2 from the germline V gene are SGHDT and YYEEEE. The CDR3 has 15 residues. DNA of the CDR3: TGTGCCAGCAGCTTGGCCTGGAGGGGAGACACTGAAGCTTTCTTT. It is translated as CASSLAWRGDTEAFF.

The V call is TRBV4-3, the J call TRBJ1-2; perhaps TRBD1 as D (5 bases). The CDR3 is made up of 13 amino acids. Germline CDR1 reads LGHNA; CDR2 reads YSLEER. V lost 3 bases, J lost 9 bases, and 14 bases lay in between. This CDR3 reads CASSQPDRGSYTF. The CDR3, as DNA: TGCGCCAGCAGCCAGCCTGACAGAGGGAGCTACACCTTC.

This clone was observed a handful of times. The rearrangement joins TRBV4-1 to TRBJ1-3, with 9 bases identical to TRBD1. The ends lost 4 bases at V and 4 bases at J; junction bases unmatched: 8. Germline CDR1 is MGHRA and CDR2 is YSYEKL. This CDR3 comprises 16 residues. The CDR3 DNA sequence: TGCGCCAGCAGCCGCTCCCGGGACAGGGTCGGAAACACCATATATTTT. Residues: CASSRSRDRVGNTIYF.

This clone was observed once. This chain connects TRBV30 to TRBJ1-5; D is uncertain. From germline, CDR1 is GTSNPN and CDR2 SVGIG (reference sequence). The CDR3 has 14 residues. The V gene lost 4 bases and the J gene lost 5 bases, with 15 bases spanning the gap. The CDR3, as DNA: TGTGCCTGGAATAGGCAGGCACTCGATCAGCCCCAGCATTTT. Its protein is CAWNRQALDQPQHF. The full variable domain, in which reference TRBV30 and TRBJ1-5 provide the parts outside the CDR3, is SQTIHQWPATLVQPVGSPLSLECTVEGTSNPNLYWYRQAAGRGLQLLFYSVGIGQISSEVPQNLSASRPQDRQFILSSKKLLLSDSGFYLCAWNRQALDQPQHFGDGTRLSIL.

This chain joins TRBV3-1 (or the pseudogene TRBV3-2) and TRBJ2-7; the match to TRBD2 covers 10 bases. The germline gives CDR1 LGHDT, CDR2 YNNKEL (reference sequence). J lost 3 bases, V lost 1 base, and 3 bases had no gene match. The CDR3 has 15 amino acids. The CDR3 loop is CASSQGERGGYEQYF. CDR3 sequence (DNA): TGTGCCAGCAGCCAAGGGGAGCGGGGGGGCTACGAGCAGTACTTC.

The chain uses TRBV3-1 (or the pseudogene TRBV3-2) and TRBJ1-5; D call uncertain. CDR1 LGHDT and CDR2 YNNKEL come from the germline V gene (reference sequence). V was cut by 1 base and J by 6 bases, with 13 bases left in between. The CDR3 is 15 amino acids. The CDR3 coding sequence is TGTGCCAGCAGCCAAGGGACGGTACAAGGTCAGCCCCAGCATTTT. As protein: CASSQGTVQGQPQHF.

The rearrangement joins TRBV12-3 or TRBV12-4 to TRBJ2-1; no definite D call. This CDR3 has 12 residues. Trimming left V 0 bases short and J 10 bases short, with 7 bases between. In DNA form, the CDR3 reads TGTGCCAGCAGTTTAGCGTACGGGGAGCAGTTCTTC. It codes for CASSLAYGEQFF.

This clone was seen only a few times. This rearrangement joins TRBV4-1 to TRBJ2-3, with 16 bases identical to TRBD2. V lost 3 bases and J lost 2; bases outside the gene matches: 17. Germline V lookup: CDR1 MGHRA, CDR2 YSYEKL. CDR3 length: 22 residues. Written as DNA, the CDR3 is TGCGCCAGCAGCCACACCAGAAACCCGGGACTAGCGGGGGGGCCCGACACAGATACGCAGTATTTT. This sequence encodes CASSHTRNPGLAGGPDTDTQYF.

The V gene is TRBV15, the J gene TRBJ2-2; perhaps TRBD1 as D (5 bases). Trimming took off 0 bases at V and 2 bases at J, with 13 bases between the two ends. The CDR3 covers 17 residues. Germline lookup yields CDR1 LNHNV and CDR2 YYDKDF (reference sequence). The CDR3 DNA reads TGTGCCACCAGCAGAGATTCTCAGGGTCATAACACCGGGGAGCTGTTTTTT. Protein product: CATSRDSQGHNTGELFF.

This clone was observed a few times. The V and J genes are TRBV18 and TRBJ2-1; 8 nucleotides match TRBD2. Per the germline V gene, CDR1 is KGHSH and CDR2 is LQKENI. This CDR3 comprises 16 residues. V trimming: 0 bases; J trimming: 4 bases; junction bases outside the gene matches: 5. Here the CDR3 DNA reads TGTGCCAGCTCACCACCCTCTAGCGGGCTATACAATGAGCAGTTCTTC. Residues: CASSPPSSGLYNEQFF.

In this sample, this clone turned up a few times. This chain joins TRBV15 and TRBJ1-2; D might be TRBD1 (6 bases). This CDR3 is built from 15 residues. Germline values: CDR1 LNHNV, CDR2 YYDKDF (reference sequence). The V gene lost 0 bases and the J gene lost 5 bases, with 13 bases spanning the gap. The CDR3 region has the DNA TGTGCCACCAGCAGAGATGCTGGCAGGGGATATGGCTACACCTTC. Protein: CATSRDAGRGYGYTF.

CDR3 residues: CASRPGPGSANEQFF. CDR3 bases: TGTGCCAGCCGGCCGGGTCCTGGGTCCGCCAATGAGCAGTTCTTC. The chain has TRBV7-2 and TRBJ2-1; no definite D call. The CDR3 has 15 residues. V dropped 8 bases and J dropped 6 bases, with 20 bases sitting between them. From germline, CDR1 is SGHTA and CDR2 FQGNSA. Full variable domain (remainder filled in from reference TRBV7-2 and TRBJ2-1): GAGVSQSPSNKVTEKGKDVELRCDPISGHTALYWYRQSLGQGLEFLIYFQGNSAPDKSGLPSDRFSAERTGGSVSTLTIQRTQQEDSAVYLCASRPGPGSANEQFFGPGTRLTVL.

The V and J genes are TRBV7-2 and TRBJ2-7, with D possibly being TRBD2 (7 bases). This CDR3 comprises 16 residues. V was trimmed by 3 bases and J by 2 bases, leaving 17 bases between them. The germline V gene has CDR1 SGHTA and CDR2 FQGNSA. The CDR3 sequence is CASSLGVRGGAYEQYF. The CDR3 nucleotides read TGTGCCAGCAGCTTGGGCGTCCGCGGGGGCGCCTACGAGCAGTACTTC.

This chain uses TRBV6-5 with TRBJ1-1; D may be TRBD1 (6 bases). The CDR3 is made up of 15 amino acids. V was trimmed by 0 bases and J by 8 bases, leaving 16 bases between them. Germline CDR1 reads MNHEY; CDR2 reads SVGAGI. As DNA, the CDR3 is TGTGCCAGCAGTTACTCCCTACAGGGCGCGGGGGAAGCTTTCTTT. This codes for CASSYSLQGAGEAFF.

As DNA, the CDR3 is TGTGCCAGTAGTATGAGGGGACCGTCAAATTCACCCCTCCACTTT. Translation: CASSMRGPSNSPLHF. The chain joins TRBV19 to TRBJ1-6; D possibly corresponds to TRBD1 (5 bases). Deletions cut 3 bases from V and 7 bases from J, with 13 bases between. Germline CDR1 LNHDA, CDR2 SQIVND (reference sequence). CDR3 length: 15 residues.